This T cell receptor (beta chain) was documented in a study of vaccination and CD4 T cells after COVID-19. Treatment specified: approximately 9-day PBMC culture with coronavirus spike peptide pools or control peptides (ViraFEST assay). Investigators obtained the unexposed donor's CD4+ T cells before the COVID-19 pandemic (2011-2018). Oncomine TCR Beta short-read sequencing was applied to DNA from cultured CD4+ T cells. TCRdb itself ran the PCR reads through MiXCR, one entry per CDR3 protein. The top ten clones hold about 15% of a sample with some 9,100 distinct CDR3 sequences, about half of them seen once. Study-level points and caveats: Only after vaccination were a median about 87% of convalescents' reactive clones seen.

Remarks on this clonotype: Its specificity is unknown.

With 6 bases removed from V and 8 bases from J, the gap between germline ends came to 16 bases. The germline CDR1 and CDR2 sequences are MNHNS and SASEGT. This CDR3 is built from 13 residues. The receptor's source is a human donor in good health. The V and J genes are TRBV6-1 and TRBJ1-2; D is ambiguous. The sequenced sample consisted of CD4+ T cells from blood, cultured in vitro. CDR3 bases: TGTGCCAGCAGAACGATAAGGGAAGGGGGCTACACCTTC. Amino acid sequence: CASRTIREGGYTF.